This TCR beta chain was captured in a study of blood T cell repertoires in COVID-19. Sequenced by immunoSEQ multiplex PCR; TCRdb stores in-frame clones only, minus some. The sample lists roughly 360,000 clones; roughly four fifths were seen once. CDR1 is SGHDT and CDR2 is YYEEEE in the germline V gene. Trimming took 0 bases from V and 0 from J, leaving 9 bases between them. CDR3 length: 15 residues. The clonotype was recovered from a woman between 50 and 59 years old who had recovered from COVID-19. The V call is TRBV5-6, the J call TRBJ1-1; D gene unclear. The sequenced sample consisted of PBMCs or T cells enriched from blood (not recorded which). The CDR3 reads CASSLDSRLNTEAFF. In DNA form, the CDR3 reads TGTGCCAGCAGCTTGGACAGCCGACTGAACACTGAAGCTTTCTTT.